These 7 T cell receptor beta chains originate from one sample sequenced in a study of CD8 T cells in Susac syndrome. Reverse transcription of about 0.45 to 1 ug RNA was carried out with random hexamers. TCRdb used MiXCR to reprocess the immunoSEQ multiplex PCR reads, holding one entry per CDR3 protein. The data show about 150,000 distinct CDR3 sequences, approximately 96% seen once. Input material: CD4+ T cells from PBMCs. These receptors were collected from a human donor with Susac syndrome.

The gene calls are TRBV29-1 and TRBJ1-2; 10 bases agree with TRBD1. CDR3 length: 15 amino acids. Germline V gives CDR1 SQVTM, CDR2 ANQGSEA. V gave up 6 bases and J gave up 2 bases; unmatched junction bases: 9. The CDR3 loop is CSVDSRTGGNYGYTF. The CDR3, as DNA: TGCAGCGTAGACTCCCGGACAGGGGGGAACTATGGCTACACCTTC.

The gene calls are TRBV7-8 and TRBJ1-3, with 7 bases aligning to TRBD1. V shed 5 bases and J 4 bases; nucleotides not matched to a gene: 8. Germline values: CDR1 SGHVS, CDR2 FQNEAQ. The CDR3 extends over 15 amino acids. CDR3 in amino acids: CASSQTGQGGNTIYF. Here the CDR3 DNA reads TGTGCCAGCAGCCAGACAGGGCAGGGAGGAAACACCATATATTTT.

This clonotype was picked up one time. The rearrangement joins TRBV12-3 or TRBV12-4 to TRBJ2-5; 7 bases map to TRBD2. The CDR3 has 13 amino acids. V shed 7 bases and J 7 bases; nucleotides not matched to a gene: 9. CDR3 sequence reads: CASTPEIAGTQYF. DNA of the CDR3: TGTGCCAGCACCCCCGAGATAGCGGGGACCCAGTACTTC.

This clonotype was found once. The rearrangement joins TRBV9 to TRBJ1-2; maybe TRBD1 (5 bases). In germline, CDR1 is SGDLS, CDR2 YYNGEE. V lost 2 bases and J 6 bases, leaving 8 bases between the germline ends. The CDR3 is made up of 12 amino acids. CDR3 region: CASSVRGDGYTF. DNA of the CDR3: TGTGCCAGCAGCGTTCGGGGCGATGGCTACACCTTC.

V is TRBV29-1 and J is TRBJ2-3; D is ambiguous. Germline V gene lookup returns CDR1 SQVTM and CDR2 ANQGSEA. V lost 2 bases and J lost 8, with 11 bases in between. CDR3 length: 12 residues. CDR3 sequence: CSVESASSTQYF. The CDR3 coding sequence is TGCAGCGTTGAATCGGCCTCATCTACGCAGTATTTT.

V usage is TRBV19 and J usage is TRBJ2-1; D is tentatively TRBD1 or TRBD2 (5 bases each). The CDR3 loop spans 15 amino acids. V shed 5 bases and J shed 4 bases, with 15 bases lying between them. Germline V gene sequence: CDR1 LNHDA, CDR2 SQIVND (reference sequence). The DNA for the CDR3 is TGTGCCAGTAGTTCGCCTGGGACGCCTTACAATGAGCAGTTCTTC. Amino acids: CASSSPGTPYNEQFF.

V gene TRBV12-3 or TRBV12-4 combines with J gene TRBJ1-1, with no clear D. The CDR3 sequence is 15 residues long. V was cut by 5 bases and J by 5 bases, with 18 bases left in between. CDR3 sequence: CASSPSPRVETEAFF. The CDR3 bases are TGTGCCAGCAGTCCATCCCCACGGGTGGAGACTGAAGCTTTCTTT.